These 25 T cell receptor beta chains were sequenced from one sample in a study of cytomegalovirus exposure and HLA in healthy donors. In the PCR, 60 Vbeta and 13 Jbeta primers were used. Clones were sequenced by immunoSEQ multiplex PCR, and TCRdb holds only the in-frame ones, with some missing. Of about 67,000 clones in the sample, approximately 71% are singletons; the top ten hold 2% to 2.5%. Sequenced: PBMCs. These TCRs come from a woman in her 30s in good health and CMV-seronegative.

This clone has just a few counts. This chain connects TRBV6-5 to TRBJ1-5; D gene uncertain. The CDR3 contains 14 residues. The ends were cut back, 6 bases at V and 0 bases at J, with 9 bases in the middle. In germline, CDR1 is MNHEY, CDR2 SVGAGI. This CDR3 is CASRRSNSNQPQHF. The CDR3 DNA is TGTGCCAGCAGACGGTCCAATAGCAATCAGCCCCAGCATTTT.

This rearrangement joins TRBV6-5 to TRBJ1-2; the D gene is possibly TRBD1 (6 bases). Trimming shortened V by 7 bases and J by 7 bases, and 16 bases separated the two germline ends. The CDR3 sequence is 13 residues long. In germline, CDR1 is MNHEY, CDR2 SVGAGI. CDR3 amino acids: CASKDQGPLGYTF. CDR3 bases: TGTGCCAGCAAAGACCAGGGGCCTCTTGGCTACACCTTC.

Only a few counts were recorded for this clone. The gene calls are TRBV19 and TRBJ1-1; 7 nucleotides align to TRBD1. Trimming took 2 bases from V and 4 from J; bases not matched to a gene: 10. Germline CDR1 reads LNHDA; CDR2 reads SQIVND (reference sequence). The CDR3 is 16 amino acids. The DNA of the CDR3 is TGTGCCAGTAGTATACATCCCAACAGGGGAGCCACTGAAGCTTTCTTT. Protein product: CASSIHPNRGATEAFF.

The chain joins TRBV5-6 to TRBJ2-2, with D unclear. Per the germline V gene, CDR1 is SGHDT and CDR2 is YYEEEE. V shed 4 bases and J shed 5 bases, with 18 bases lying between them. CDR3 length equals 16 residues. Here the CDR3 reads CASSARVSLGTGELFF. Here the CDR3 DNA reads TGTGCCAGCAGCGCCCGGGTTTCCCTCGGTACCGGGGAGCTGTTTTTT.

The rearrangement links TRBV6-5 to TRBJ2-7; D remains ambiguous. CDR3 length: 15 amino acids. From germline, CDR1 is MNHEY and CDR2 SVGAGI. V lost 7 bases to trimming and J lost 3 bases, with 19 bases between them. The CDR3 nucleotides read TGTGCCAGCAAGCCCAGGATCTTTTCGGACTACGAGCAGTACTTC. This translates into CASKPRIFSDYEQYF.

The chain is built from TRBV5-1 and TRBJ2-5, with 7 bases fitting TRBD2. V gave up 3 bases and J gave up 1 base; unmatched junction bases: 9. The CDR3 consists of 16 residues. Germline lookup yields CDR1 SGHRS and CDR2 YFSETQ. The CDR3 nucleotides read TGCGCCAGCAGCTCGGAGACTAGCAGATTCCAAGAGACCCAGTACTTC. It translates to CASSSETSRFQETQYF.

This chain uses TRBV10-3 with TRBJ1-1, with D tentatively TRBD1 (5 bases). Trimming took off 0 bases at V and 3 bases at J, with 5 bases between the two ends. The germline V gene encodes CDR1 ENHRY and CDR2 SYGVKD. The CDR3 has 13 amino acids. The CDR3 spells CAISESGDTEAFF. For the CDR3, the DNA is TGTGCCATCAGTGAGTCAGGGGACACTGAAGCTTTCTTT.

This clone was counted only a few times. The same CDR3 also results from other DNA sequences found in this sample. V is TRBV15 and J is TRBJ1-2; D possibly corresponds to TRBD1 (5 bases). This CDR3 contains 12 residues. Germline CDR1 is LNHNV and CDR2 is YYDKDF (reference sequence). V was clipped by 1 base and J by 5 bases, with 5 bases between them. CDR3 loop: CATSRAGYGYTF. The DNA for the CDR3 is TGTGCCACCAGCAGAGCAGGGTATGGCTACACCTTC.

This clone has just a few counts. The chain combines TRBV10-3 with TRBJ1-1; 7 bases agree with TRBD1. The CDR3 spans 13 residues. V was pared by 8 bases and J by 0 bases, with 3 bases of the junction left unmatched. Germline CDR1 is ENHRY and CDR2 is SYGVKD. The CDR3 is CAISQGMNTEAFF. CDR3 nucleotides: TGTGCCATCTCACAGGGGATGAACACTGAAGCTTTCTTT.

The V and J genes are TRBV13 and TRBJ2-1; 8 bases are a match to TRBD2. The germline gives CDR1 PRHDT, CDR2 FYEKMQ (reference sequence). This CDR3 comprises 12 residues. With 1 base clipped from V and 10 bases from J, the junction kept 0 bases outside the gene matches. CDR3 sequence (DNA): TGTGCCAGCAGCTTAGAGCGGGGGGAGCAGTTCTTC. Protein product: CASSLERGEQFF.

The chain employs TRBV19 and TRBJ2-3; D is perhaps TRBD1 (5 bases). Trimming stripped 4 bases from V and 2 bases from J, with 19 bases between. Germline assignment: CDR1 LNHDA and CDR2 SQIVND (reference sequence). The CDR3 has 17 amino acids. CDR3 sequence reads: CASSKGWQGRYTDTQYF. CDR3 bases: TGTGCCAGTAGTAAGGGTTGGCAGGGTCGGTACACAGATACGCAGTATTTT.

This clone was observed a few times. V and J are TRBV19 and TRBJ2-7, with 7 bases fitting TRBD2. V shed 4 bases, J shed 3 bases, and the junction held 3 bases outside the gene matches. The CDR3 runs 13 residues. The germline V gene has CDR1 LNHDA and CDR2 SQIVND (reference sequence). Here the CDR3 reads CASSSGGLYEQYF. CDR3 sequence (DNA): TGTGCCAGTAGTAGCGGGGGACTCTACGAGCAGTACTTC.

This clone was observed a few times. The CDR3 loop is CASSWGTGGRNTEAFF. The CDR3 region has the DNA TGCGCCAGCAGCTGGGGGACAGGGGGAAGGAACACTGAAGCTTTCTTT. The rearrangement links TRBV5-1 to TRBJ1-1; TRBD1 matches 11 bases. V dropped 3 bases and J dropped 1; count of bases not matched to a gene: 5. The CDR3 contains 16 residues. Germline lookup yields CDR1 SGHRS and CDR2 YFSETQ.

J is TRBJ1-5 and V is TRBV18; possibly TRBD1 for D (6 bases). The CDR3 runs to 14 residues. V lost 6 bases and J 6 bases, leaving 15 bases between the germline ends. Per the germline V gene, CDR1 is KGHSH and CDR2 is LQKENI. CDR3 loop: CASSQQGWTQPQHF. The CDR3 bases are TGTGCCAGCTCGCAACAGGGTTGGACTCAGCCCCAGCATTTT.

This chain links TRBV29-1 with TRBJ1-2, with D possibly matching TRBD1 (6 bases). This CDR3 contains 12 residues. The ends were cut back, 3 bases at V and 6 bases at J, with 11 bases in the middle. CDR1 is SQVTM and CDR2 is ANQGSEA in the germline V gene. CDR3 in DNA: TGCAGCGTTGAGGGGGCGGACGATGGCTACACCTTC. Translating it yields CSVEGADDGYTF.

This chain joins TRBV15 and TRBJ1-2, with TRBD1 matching over 8 bases. This CDR3 spans 15 amino acids. Trimming removed 0 bases from V and 8 bases from J; junction bases left unmatched: 8. Germline CDR1 and CDR2: LNHNV and YYDKDF (reference sequence). CDR3 sequence reads: CATSRDRGQGEGYTF. Here the CDR3 DNA reads TGTGCCACCAGCAGAGATCGAGGACAGGGAGAAGGCTACACCTTC.

The J gene is TRBJ2-7, the V gene TRBV7-9; D uncertain. Trimming stripped 2 bases from V and 2 bases from J, with 4 bases between. CDR1 and CDR2 from the germline V gene are SEHNR and FQNEAQ (reference sequence). The CDR3 is made up of 12 amino acids. The CDR3 sequence: CASSLLAYEQYF. The DNA of the CDR3 is TGTGCCAGCAGCTTACTTGCCTACGAGCAGTACTTC.

This clone appeared a few times. The V call is TRBV11-1, the J call TRBJ2-5; 14 bases line up with TRBD2. Germline CDR1 and CDR2: SGHAT and FQDESV (reference sequence). The V and J ends lost 8 bases and 0 bases, in that order; junction bases with no gene match: 11. The CDR3 extends over 18 amino acids. The CDR3 protein is CASATGTSGGGYQETQYF. In DNA form, the CDR3 reads TGTGCCAGCGCAACAGGGACTAGCGGGGGCGGGTACCAAGAGACCCAGTACTTC.

The chain employs TRBV2 and TRBJ2-5, with 14 bases aligning to TRBD2. Germline-derived CDR1 and CDR2 are SNHLY and FYNNEI. The J segment lost 4 bases and the V segment lost 1 base, leaving 2 bases of the junction unmatched. The CDR3 runs 16 residues. The DNA of the CDR3 is TGTGCCAGCAGTGAAGAAGGGACTAGCGGGGGAGAGACCCAGTACTTC. Protein: CASSEEGTSGGETQYF.

This clone has only one observation. The V call is TRBV10-1, the J call TRBJ2-5, with 7 bases fitting TRBD2. The assigned J gene may be wrong: the sequence end matches TRBJ2-7 better. This CDR3 spans 14 amino acids. Germline V CDR1 and CDR2: WNHNN, SYGVQD (reference sequence). The CDR3 is CASSESGLDYEQYF. The CDR3 DNA reads as TGCGCCAGCAGTGAGTCCGGACTAGACTACGAGCAGTACTTC.

This chain links TRBV7-2 with TRBJ2-7; 7 bases agree with TRBD2. The CDR3 sequence is 15 residues long. V shed 0 bases and J 0 bases; nucleotides not matched to a gene: 2. Germline V gene lookup returns CDR1 SGHTA and CDR2 FQGNSA. The CDR3 DNA sequence: TGTGCCAGCAGCTTAGCCCTAGCGGTCTCCTACGAGCAGTACTTC. Translation gives CASSLALAVSYEQYF. Variable domain in full (rest from reference TRBV7-2 and TRBJ2-7): GAGVSQSPSNKVTEKGKDVELRCDPISGHTALYWYRQSLGQGLEFLIYFQGNSAPDKSGLPSDRFSAERTGGSVSTLTIQRTQQEDSAVYLCASSLALAVSYEQYFGPGTRLTVT.

In this sample, this clone turned up a few times. The rearrangement joins TRBV5-5 to TRBJ2-3; unclear D gene. From germline, CDR1 is SGHKS and CDR2 YYEKEE (reference sequence). There are 15 residues in the CDR3. Trimming removed 2 bases at V and 1 base at J, with 11 bases between. The chain's CDR3 is CASSLSQVGTDTQYF. CDR3 bases: TGTGCCAGCAGCTTAAGTCAGGTCGGCACAGATACGCAGTATTTT.

V and J are TRBV19 and TRBJ2-2; D is perhaps TRBD1 (5 bases). V was cut by 3 bases and J by 1 base, with 6 bases left in between. The V gene's germline CDR1 is LNHDA and CDR2 SQIVND (reference sequence). CDR3 length equals 14 residues. The CDR3 DNA sequence: TGTGCCAGTAGTATCCAGGGGAACACCGGGGAGCTGTTTTTT. Translated, it gives CASSIQGNTGELFF. Using reference TRBV19 and TRBJ2-2 for the parts outside the CDR3, the full variable domain is DGGITQSPKYLFRKEGQNVTLSCEQNLNHDAMYWYRQDPGQGLRLIYYSQIVNDFQKGDIAEGYSVSREKKESFPLTVTSAQKNPTAFYLCASSIQGNTGELFFGEGSRLTVL.

The chain joins TRBV7-2 to TRBJ2-7; D perhaps matches TRBD2 (5 bases). Germline loops: CDR1 SGHTA, CDR2 FQGNSA. Deletions cut 2 bases from V and 0 bases from J, with 14 bases between. There are 16 residues in the CDR3. CDR3 in DNA: TGTGCCAGCAGCTTAATTGAGACGGCGGGCTCCTACGAGCAGTACTTC. Translated, it gives CASSLIETAGSYEQYF.

The chain links TRBV30 to TRBJ1-3, with D unclear. The CDR3 sequence is 14 residues long. Trimming took off 2 bases at V and 2 bases at J, with 10 bases between the two ends. The germline CDR1 and CDR2 sequences are GTSNPN and SVGIG (reference sequence). CDR3 residues: CAWSLGSAGNTIYF. CDR3 DNA: TGTGCCTGGAGTCTGGGCTCTGCTGGAAACACCATATATTTT.